This T cell receptor beta chain appears in the sequencing data of a study of blood T cell repertoires in COVID-19. Study-wide context: Donors in the United States, Italy and Spain gave samples during acute or convalescent COVID-19. From T cells, B-cell-depleted T cells, or PBMCs came the material, which was cDNA or gDNA.

Original methodology: Estimation of nucleated cell counts relied on the amplification of reference gene primers. Method: immunoSEQ multiplex PCR; TCRdb's copy keeps in-frame clones and lacks some. That table is the source of V, J and clone size, and D and trimming were worked out from the DNA. Of 150,000 to 180,000 clones in the sample, roughly 80% are singletons; the top ten hold about 12%. It was during active infection that Seattle patients were enrolled and then longitudinally followed. V lost 0 bases and J 5 bases, leaving 11 bases between the germline ends. Germline CDR1 SGDLS, CDR2 YYNGEE. CDR3 size: 14 residues.

This receptor was taken from a woman aged 55 to 70 with COVID-19, enrolled during active disease. The chain couples TRBV9 to TRBJ1-2; D remains ambiguous. Sequenced input: peripheral blood. CDR3 coding DNA: TGTGCCAGCAGCGTAGCTGGCGAGGGTTATGGCTACACCTTC. This sequence encodes CASSVAGEGYGYTF.